This note documents a single T cell receptor beta chain sequence. Per the authors' pipeline: Reference gene primer amplification in the assay estimated nucleated cell counts. Sequencing used immunoSEQ multiplex PCR; TCRdb keeps in-frame clones, though not all of them. That table gives V, J and clone size, and the DNA gave D and trimming. Among more than 140,000 clones, about 86% were seen once, and the ten largest hold 8.2%. The CDR3 contains 13 residues. CDR1 is MNHEY and CDR2 is SVGAGI in the germline V gene. J gave up 5 bases and V 8 bases, and 4 bases lay outside the gene matches. The entry originates in a study of blood T cell repertoires in COVID-19. Study-level background: COVID-19 samples collected from the United States, Italy and Spain covered acute and convalescent phases. PBMCs, B-cell-depleted T cells, or T cells were the source of the cDNA or gDNA that made up the material.

Sample: peripheral blood. This clonotype was sampled from a woman aged 60-70 years with acute or convalescent COVID-19. V and J are TRBV6-5 and TRBJ2-1, with 9 bases lining up with TRBD1. CDR3 amino acids: CASGGDRDNEQFF. Here the CDR3 DNA reads TGTGCCAGCGGCGGGGACAGGGACAATGAGCAGTTCTTC.